This paragraph covers one T cell receptor (beta chain) sequence. Antigen specificity is unknown. This sample is drawn from a study of cytomegalovirus exposure and HLA in healthy donors. Study at large: Inside one of the first data releases sat around 77 million unique TCRs taken from HLA-typed donors. Points from the study as a whole: A few CMV-associated chains were confirmed in vitro to be specific for CMV antigens. Some V segments, TRBV6-2 and TRBV6-3 among them, were indistinguishable and were therefore excluded.

Germline V gene sequence: CDR1 MNHEY, CDR2 SMNVEV (reference sequence). CDR3 length: 13 residues. Deletions cut 6 bases from V and 1 base from J, with 9 bases between. PCR amplification relied on 60 Vbeta primers (plus 13 Jbeta primers). Libraries were prepared by immunoSEQ multiplex PCR; TCRdb keeps only in-frame clonotypes and omits some of them. This listing includes around 100,000 clones. The rearrangement joins TRBV27 to TRBJ1-1, with D perhaps matching TRBD1 (5 bases). This sequence originates from a man aged 30 to 39 in good health and CMV-seronegative. The sequencing input was PBMCs. The CDR3 spells CASRGDGNTEAFF. Here the CDR3 DNA reads TGTGCCAGCAGAGGGGATGGGAACACTGAAGCTTTCTTT.